This T cell receptor (beta chain) was profiled in a study of vaccination effects on CD4 cells after COVID-19. Investigators separated out CD4+ T cells once 10 days of culture had passed. Two-dose BNT162b2 or mRNA-1273 vaccination was given to participants. The authors replaced half the medium with IL-2 medium on days 3 and 7. This CDR3 spans 18 amino acids. In regard to this clone: As yet, its antigen is unknown.

TCRdb's copy holds only in-frame clones and misses some; the assay was immunoSEQ multiplex PCR. The data contain about 40,000 clones, around 71% of them singletons. The rearrangement links TRBV21-1 to TRBJ1-6. TRBV21-1 is a listed pseudogene. The input for sequencing was CD4+ T cells from PBMCs cultured without peptide, taken after COVID-19 vaccination. This sequence was found in a human donor who received a COVID-19 vaccine. CDR3 amino acids: CASSKAPLLCCANSPLHF. CDR3 coding DNA: TGTGCCAGCAGCAAAGCGCCCCTGCTCTGTTGCGCTAATTCACCCCTCCACTTT.